The 21 T cell receptor beta chains presented below share a single source sample, sequenced in a study of CD8 T cells in ankylosing spondylitis. TCRdb recomputed calls from the 5' RACE reads with MiXCR, one row per CDR3 protein. Seen here are 250,000 to 350,000 distinct CDR3 sequences, about 19% observed once, and the top ten hold 7.8%. Sequences were obtained from blood, either unsorted or a sorted T cell fraction (not recorded which). These receptors all come from a male donor with ankylosing spondylitis or in good health (not recorded which).

The V gene is TRBV28, the J gene TRBJ2-2; D is perhaps TRBD1 (5 bases). Germline lookup yields CDR1 MDHEN and CDR2 SYDVKM. The CDR3 covers 16 residues. Trimming removed 2 bases from V and 2 bases from J, with 12 bases in between. CDR3 amino acids: CASSLKDTRNTGELFF. The CDR3 coding sequence is TGTGCCAGCAGTTTAAAGGACACCCGAAACACCGGGGAGCTGTTTTTT.

This clonotype was picked up a small number of times. The chain has TRBV20-1 and TRBJ2-5, with D perhaps TRBD1 or TRBD2 (6 bases each). This CDR3 region has 14 residues. The V and J ends lost 6 bases and 1 base respectively, with 15 bases between them. Germline V gene lookup returns CDR1 DFQATT and CDR2 SNEGSKA (reference sequence). For the CDR3, the DNA is TGCAGTGCCGACGAAAGGGGGGCCCAAGAGACCCAGTACTTC. As protein: CSADERGAQETQYF.

The genes are TRBV5-1 and TRBJ1-2; D is unresolved. Trimming pared 0 bases from V and 0 bases from J, leaving 6 bases between. The CDR3 totals 14 residues. Germline loops: CDR1 SGHRS, CDR2 YFSETQ. In DNA form, the CDR3 reads TGCGCCAGCAGCTTGGTGGGCGCTAACTATGGCTACACCTTC. Translated: CASSLVGANYGYTF.

V and J are TRBV6-5 and TRBJ2-1; 9 nucleotides line up with TRBD2. The CDR3 totals 16 residues. Germline values: CDR1 MNHEY, CDR2 SVGAGI. The junction had 4 bases not matched to a gene; V was cut back by 4 bases and J by 0 bases. The CDR3 reads CASSFKAGGSYNEQFF. The CDR3 DNA follows: TGTGCCAGCAGTTTTAAAGCGGGAGGCTCCTACAATGAGCAGTTCTTC.

The CDR3 DNA follows: TGTGCCAGCAGCTTCACCAATGGGGATGAGCAGTTCTTC. Translated, it gives CASSFTNGDEQFF. The chain has TRBV7-8 and TRBJ2-1, with D unresolved. CDR3 length: 13 amino acids. V lost 3 bases, J lost 8 bases, and 11 bases lay in between. Germline assignment: CDR1 SGHVS and CDR2 FQNEAQ.

This rearrangement joins TRBV15 to TRBJ1-1, with 8 bases identical to TRBD1. V shed 0 bases, J shed 6 bases, and the junction held 6 bases outside the gene matches. The germline CDR1 and CDR2 sequences are LNHNV and YYDKDF (reference sequence). The length of the CDR3 is 15 residues. Written as DNA, the CDR3 is TGTGCCACCAGCAGAGATCTCGAACAGGGGGCTGAAGCTTTCTTT. It codes for CATSRDLEQGAEAFF.

This chain uses TRBV12-3 or TRBV12-4 with TRBJ2-3; 15 bases align to TRBD2. The CDR3 has 16 amino acids. With 7 bases clipped from V and 6 bases from J, the junction kept 8 bases outside the gene matches. The DNA of the CDR3 is TGTGCCAGCATTGGGACTAGCGGGGGGCAACGGGATACGCAGTATTTT. Translated, it gives CASIGTSGGQRDTQYF.

This clonotype occurred a few times. The V call is TRBV16, the J call TRBJ1-4; possibly TRBD1 for D (5 bases). This CDR3 spans 16 amino acids. Per germline, CDR1 KGHSY and CDR2 FQNENV. Trimming pared 4 bases from V and 2 bases from J, leaving 14 bases between. CDR3 sequence reads: CASSRKSWGTNEKLFF. Here the CDR3 DNA reads TGTGCCAGCAGCCGGAAGAGTTGGGGCACTAATGAAAAACTGTTTTTT.

This chain joins TRBV20-1 and TRBJ1-5; tentative D call: TRBD1 (6 bases). In germline, CDR1 is DFQATT, CDR2 SNEGSKA (reference sequence). The germline V and J ends were trimmed by 5 bases and 2 bases, with 16 bases remaining between them. The CDR3 contains 15 residues. Here the CDR3 reads CSAPETGNRNQPQHF. The CDR3 nucleotides are TGCAGTGCTCCAGAAACAGGGAATCGCAATCAGCCCCAGCATTTT.

CDR3 amino acids: CAISEKTGGSYNEQFF. The CDR3 nucleotides are TGTGCCATCAGTGAGAAGACAGGGGGTAGCTACAATGAGCAGTTCTTC. The chain links TRBV10-3 to TRBJ2-1, with 9 bases identical to TRBD1. This CDR3 is built from 16 residues. CDR1 is ENHRY, CDR2 SYGVKD, per germline. V was clipped by 2 bases and J by 3 bases; unmatched bases: 5.

The CDR3, as DNA: TGTGCCAGCAGCGTCCGCCCCCTCAGCACAGATACGCAGTATTTT. Translated, it gives CASSVRPLSTDTQYF. The chain carries TRBV11-2 and TRBJ2-3; D uncertain. Per the germline V gene, CDR1 is SGHAT and CDR2 is FQNNGV. The CDR3 runs 15 residues. The ends were cut back, 5 bases at V and 0 bases at J, with 12 bases in the middle.

This clonotype was observed at least ten times. The genes are TRBV12-3 or TRBV12-4 and TRBJ2-2, with 9 bases that match TRBD2. J was trimmed by 1 base and V by 1 base; bases with no gene match: 1. The CDR3 is 16 residues long. This CDR3 is CASSLELAGNTGELFF. CDR3 coding DNA: TGTGCCAGCAGTTTAGAACTAGCGGGGAACACCGGGGAGCTGTTTTTT.

This clonotype was counted many times. The chain links TRBV7-3 to TRBJ2-3, with D uncertain. The CDR3 totals 13 residues. Per the germline V gene, CDR1 is SGHTA and CDR2 is FQGTGA. V gave up 3 bases and J gave up 2 bases, with 6 bases separating them. The CDR3 reads CASSFIPTDTQYF. In nucleotides, the CDR3 is TGTGCCAGCAGCTTCATACCCACAGATACGCAGTATTTT.

The rearrangement uses TRBV7-8 and TRBJ2-1; TRBD1 matches 10 bases. Per the germline V gene, CDR1 is SGHVS and CDR2 is FQNEAQ. The V segment lost 4 bases and the J segment 5 bases; nucleotides outside the gene matches: 8. The CDR3 length is 16 residues. Written as DNA, the CDR3 is TGTGCCAGCAGCTCAAGACAGGGGGCTTGGAACAATGAGCAGTTCTTC. It is translated as CASSSRQGAWNNEQFF. Complete variable domain (other parts from reference TRBV7-8 and TRBJ2-1): GAGVSQSPRYKVAKRGQDVALRCDPISGHVSLFWYQQALGQGPEFLTYFQNEAQLDKSGLPSDRFFAERPEGSVSTLKIQRTQQEDSAVYLCASSSRQGAWNNEQFFGPGTRLTVL.

Ten or more counts support this clonotype. This chain joins TRBV9 and TRBJ2-1, with 8 bases identical to TRBD2. The junction had 9 bases not matched to a gene; V was cut back by 3 bases and J by 4 bases. In germline, CDR1 is SGDLS, CDR2 YYNGEE. This CDR3 spans 16 amino acids. The CDR3 coding sequence is TGTGCCAGCAGCGCCGGGACTAGAAACGGTTACAATGAGCAGTTCTTC. Translated: CASSAGTRNGYNEQFF.

The gene calls are TRBV2 and TRBJ1-5; possibly TRBD1 for D (6 bases). CDR3 length equals 18 residues. Between the trimmed V and J ends, which lost 4 bases and 1 base, there was a span of 20 bases. Germline assignment: CDR1 SNHLY and CDR2 FYNNEI. The CDR3: CASSAGQGRTYSNQPQHF. In DNA, the CDR3 is TGTGCCAGCAGTGCCGGTCAGGGGCGGACGTACAGCAATCAGCCCCAGCATTTT.

This clonotype was picked up a small number of times. The chain recombines TRBV6-5 with TRBJ2-1; 13 bases map to TRBD2. Germline V CDR1 and CDR2: MNHEY, SVGAGI. The V and J ends lost 0 bases and 15 bases, in that order; junction bases with no gene match: 11. The CDR3 contains 16 residues. CDR3 protein: CASSYSKLAGGPGRFF. As DNA, the CDR3 is TGTGCCAGCAGTTACTCGAAACTAGCGGGAGGGCCTGGGAGGTTCTTC.

This clonotype came up many times. The V and J genes are TRBV5-1 and TRBJ2-3; D is unclear. Trimming left V 1 base short and J 1 base short, with 4 bases between. Looked up from germline, CDR1 is SGHRS and CDR2 is YFSETQ. The CDR3 loop spans 13 amino acids. The CDR3 nucleotides read TGCGCCAGCAGCTTGTGGGGCACAGATACGCAGTATTTT. This gives the protein CASSLWGTDTQYF. Based on the CDR3 plus reference TRBV5-1 and TRBJ2-3, the full variable domain is KAGVTQTPRYLIKTRGQQVTLSCSPISGHRSVSWYQQTPGQGLQFLFEYFSETQRNKGNFPGRFSGRQFSNSRSEMNVSTLELGDSALYLCASSLWGTDTQYFGPGTRLTVL.

This clonotype was seen a few times. The rearrangement joins TRBV20-1 to TRBJ2-5; TRBD2 matches 8 bases. Per germline, CDR1 DFQATT and CDR2 SNEGSKA (reference sequence). This CDR3 is built from 11 residues. CDR3 bases: TGCAGCCGGGAGGGGGGGGAGACCCAGTACTTC. It is translated as CSREGGETQYF.

This clonotype was seen only a few times. The chain couples TRBV12-3 or TRBV12-4 to TRBJ2-5; maybe TRBD2 (5 bases). The germline V and J ends were trimmed by 6 bases and 5 bases, with 13 bases remaining between them. The CDR3 covers 13 residues. In DNA form, the CDR3 reads TGTGCCAGCAGACCGTCGGGATGGGAGACCCAGTACTTC. As protein: CASRPSGWETQYF.

The chain couples TRBV15 to TRBJ2-5, with D possibly being TRBD1 (6 bases). The CDR3 is made up of 16 amino acids. V dropped 3 bases and J dropped 0 bases, with 14 bases sitting between them. Germline loops: CDR1 LNHNV, CDR2 YYDKDF (reference sequence). DNA of the CDR3: TGTGCCACCAGCAGCTCGGGACAAAGTTACCAAGAGACCCAGTACTTC. It encodes CATSSSGQSYQETQYF.